This entry concerns a single T cell receptor beta chain. The CDR3 is 16 residues long. Cohorts were based on clinical histories the participants reported. The data were taken from a study of blood T cell repertoires in COVID-19. Original data processing: Amplification from reference gene primers served as the basis for estimated nucleated cell counts. Using immunoSEQ multiplex PCR, the repertoire was profiled, and TCRdb retains in-frame clones only, with some absent. V, J and clone size were drawn from that table, and D and trimming were deduced from the DNA. The sample lists about 300,000 clones; approximately 84% were seen once.

The receptor comes from a man aged 25-45 years who had recovered from COVID-19. Sequenced: PBMCs or T cells enriched from blood (not recorded which). The V call is TRBV12-2, the J call TRBJ1-3. TRBV12-2 is noted as a pseudogene. The CDR3, as DNA: TGTGCAAGTCGCCTGAGGGCGGGGGTGTTGGTACACACCATATATTTT. Its protein is CASRLRAGVLVHTIYF.